These 30 T cell receptor beta chains came from one sample sequenced in a study of cytomegalovirus exposure and HLA in healthy donors. 60 Vbeta and 13 Jbeta primers were used in PCR. The assay was immunoSEQ multiplex PCR, and TCRdb's table has in-frame clones only and misses some. The sample holds roughly 140,000 clones, over 65% seen once. Sequenced input: PBMCs. Receptor source: a woman aged 25 to 39 in good health and CMV-seronegative.

The rearrangement uses TRBV6-5 and TRBJ2-5, with a weak D call TRBD1 (6 bases). This CDR3 comprises 13 residues. Per germline, CDR1 MNHEY and CDR2 SVGAGI. Trimming removed 8 bases from V and 5 bases from J, with 15 bases in between. CDR3 protein: CASETGSGETQYF. The CDR3 nucleotides read TGTGCCAGCGAAACAGGGTCGGGTGAGACCCAGTACTTC.

This clone was observed a single time. This CDR3 is CASNRRQGILYEQYF. The CDR3 bases are TGTGCCAGCAATCGAAGACAGGGGATCCTCTACGAGCAGTACTTC. V gene TRBV6-1 combines with J gene TRBJ2-7, with TRBD1 identical over 8 bases. This CDR3 comprises 15 residues. V shed 7 bases and J 3 bases; nucleotides not matched to a gene: 11. Per germline, CDR1 MNHNS and CDR2 SASEGT.

V usage is TRBV28 and J usage is TRBJ2-1; 10 bases match TRBD2. The CDR3 runs to 15 residues. Germline loops: CDR1 MDHEN, CDR2 SYDVKM. J lost 5 bases, V lost 5 bases, and 6 bases had no gene match. The CDR3 region has the DNA TGTGCCAGCAGTGCCGGGACTAGCGACCACAATGAGCAGTTCTTC. This gives the protein CASSAGTSDHNEQFF. Complete variable domain (other parts from reference TRBV28 and TRBJ2-1): DVKVTQSSRYLVKRTGEKVFLECVQDMDHENMFWYRQDPGLGLRLIYFSYDVKMKEKGDIPEGYSVSREKKERFSLILESASTNQTSMYLCASSAGTSDHNEQFFGPGTRLTVL.

V and J are TRBV11-2 and TRBJ2-5; a weak D match, TRBD1 (5 bases). Trimming cost V 3 bases and J 5 bases, with 16 bases left between them. The length of the CDR3 is 15 residues. Germline loops: CDR1 SGHAT, CDR2 FQNNGV. This CDR3 reads CASSLGPGARETQYF. The CDR3 nucleotides read TGTGCCAGCAGCTTGGGGCCAGGAGCTAGGGAGACCCAGTACTTC.

The chain uses TRBV18 and TRBJ2-7, with TRBD1 matching 11 bases. The CDR3 consists of 15 residues. CDR1 KGHSH and CDR2 LQKENI come from the germline V gene. The V segment lost 2 bases and the J segment 2 bases; nucleotides outside the gene matches: 2. The CDR3 sequence: CASSPSGQGAYEQYF. The CDR3 region has the DNA TGTGCCAGCTCACCATCGGGACAGGGGGCCTACGAGCAGTACTTC.

This clone occurred a few times. The V and J genes are TRBV4-1 and TRBJ2-7, with 7 nucleotides matching TRBD2. The J segment lost 3 bases and the V segment lost 1 base, leaving 6 bases of the junction unmatched. CDR3 length: 15 residues. Germline-derived CDR1 and CDR2 are MGHRA and YSYEKL. CDR3 DNA sequence: TGCGCCAGCAGCCAAGGTGAGCGGGAATACTACGAGCAGTACTTC. Its translation is CASSQGEREYYEQYF.

The chain uses TRBV2 and TRBJ2-3; TRBD1 matches 10 bases. CDR3 length: 14 residues. Germline V gene lookup returns CDR1 SNHLY and CDR2 FYNNEI. V lost 3 bases and J lost 4; bases outside the gene matches: 1. Here the CDR3 reads CASSDDRGPDTQYF. DNA of the CDR3: TGTGCCAGCAGTGACGACAGGGGGCCAGATACGCAGTATTTT.

The chain joins TRBV7-2 to TRBJ2-3; D is unclear. The V and J ends lost 5 bases and 5 bases respectively, with 8 bases between them. Germline V gene lookup returns CDR1 SGHTA and CDR2 FQGNSA. The CDR3 is 12 amino acids. CDR3 nucleotide sequence: TGTGCCAGCAGCCCCCCCGTAGATACGCAGTATTTT. Its translation: CASSPPVDTQYF.

The chain joins TRBV9 to TRBJ2-1; 10 bases agree with TRBD2. The germline V gene has CDR1 SGDLS and CDR2 YYNGEE. CDR3 length equals 16 residues. Unmatched junction bases numbered 7, after V lost 3 bases and J lost 4 bases. CDR3 in amino acids: CASSAPSGGGYNEQFF. CDR3 DNA sequence: TGTGCCAGCAGCGCCCCTAGCGGGGGAGGTTACAATGAGCAGTTCTTC. Variable domain in full (rest from reference TRBV9 and TRBJ2-1): DSGVTQTPKHLITATGQRVTLRCSPRSGDLSVYWYQQSLDQGLQFLIQYYNGEERAKGNILERFSAQQFPDLHSELNLSSLELGDSALYFCASSAPSGGGYNEQFFGPGTRLTVL.

This clone was observed a handful of times. This rearrangement joins TRBV5-6 to TRBJ2-6; a weak D match, TRBD2 (5 bases). Germline CDR1 and CDR2: SGHDT and YYEEEE. This CDR3 is built from 18 residues. Trimming took 4 bases from V and 4 from J, leaving 21 bases between them. The CDR3 nucleotides read TGTGCCAGCAGCCAGCCCGGGCTAGCAGCTGGGGGGGCCAACGTCCTGACTTTC. As protein: CASSQPGLAAGGANVLTF. Using reference TRBV5-6 and TRBJ2-6 for the parts outside the CDR3, the full variable domain is DAGVTQSPTHLIKTRGQQVTLRCSPKSGHDTVSWYQQALGQGPQFIFQYYEEEERQRGNFPDRFSGHQFPNYSSELNVNALLLGDSALYLCASSQPGLAAGGANVLTFGAGSRLTVL.

The chain links TRBV10-1 to TRBJ2-7; 7 bases fit TRBD1. This CDR3 region has 15 residues. Germline assignment: CDR1 WNHNN and CDR2 SYGVQD (reference sequence). The J segment lost 1 base and the V segment lost 0 bases, leaving 3 bases of the junction unmatched. The CDR3 loop is CASSESDRRSYEQYV. In nucleotides, the CDR3 is TGCGCCAGCAGTGAGTCGGACAGGCGTTCCTACGAGCAGTACGTC.

The chain employs TRBV23-1 and TRBJ2-2, with 7 bases lining up with TRBD1. TRBV23-1 is an open reading frame whose function is uncertain. The CDR3 consists of 15 residues. V dropped 8 bases and J dropped 4; count of bases not matched to a gene: 10. CDR3 sequence: CASSPDRFPTGELFF. CDR3 coding DNA: TGCGCCAGCTCCCCGGACAGGTTTCCCACCGGGGAGCTGTTTTTT.

The chain recombines TRBV5-1 with TRBJ2-5; 7 bases map to TRBD1. The length of the CDR3 is 14 residues. Trimming at V came to 4 bases and at J to 3 bases, leaving 6 bases not matched to a gene. Germline lookup yields CDR1 SGHRS and CDR2 YFSETQ. This chain's CDR3 is CASSAGQAEETQYF. The CDR3 DNA follows: TGCGCCAGCAGCGCTGGACAGGCTGAAGAGACCCAGTACTTC.

The V call is TRBV28, the J call TRBJ2-1, with D possibly TRBD2 on 5 matching bases. Germline loops: CDR1 MDHEN, CDR2 SYDVKM. V lost 3 bases and J lost 4, with 13 bases in between. CDR3 size: 15 residues. The CDR3 protein is CASSFPRTWYNEQFF. CDR3 DNA sequence: TGTGCCAGCAGTTTCCCGCGGACTTGGTACAATGAGCAGTTCTTC.

The rearrangement joins TRBV18 to TRBJ1-1, with a weak D call TRBD1 (6 bases). Per the germline V gene, CDR1 is KGHSH and CDR2 is LQKENI. V was clipped by 3 bases and J by 6 bases, with 14 bases between them. The CDR3 extends over 14 amino acids. The CDR3 DNA is TGTGCCAGCTCACCGTACCGGGACAACCCTGAAGCTTTCTTT. This encodes CASSPYRDNPEAFF.

The rearrangement joins TRBV4-1 to TRBJ1-3; D gene uncertain. CDR1 MGHRA and CDR2 YSYEKL come from the germline V gene. This CDR3 region has 16 residues. Trimming cost V 2 bases and J 5 bases, with 16 bases left between them. The DNA for the CDR3 is TGCGCCAGCAGCCAAAGTTGGCCGGCGGGGAGAAACACCATATATTTT. Its translation is CASSQSWPAGRNTIYF.

This chain links TRBV5-1 with TRBJ2-5; D perhaps matches TRBD1 (6 bases). Gene TRBJ2-7 matches the end of the DNA better, so the J call may be wrong. In germline, CDR1 is SGHRS, CDR2 YFSETQ. This CDR3 region has 13 residues. CDR3 bases: TGCGCCAGCAGCCCGCCGGACAGCTACGAGCAGTACTTC. It specifies CASSPPDSYEQYF.

This clone was counted once. This chain connects TRBV6-1 to TRBJ2-3, with D maybe TRBD2 (5 bases). From germline, CDR1 is MNHNS and CDR2 SASEGT. Trimming left V 2 bases short and J 4 bases short, with 13 bases between. This CDR3 region has 15 residues. The CDR3 nucleotides are TGTGCCAGCAGTGAAAGAGTCGAGGGATCAGATACGCAGTATTTT. Protein sequence: CASSERVEGSDTQYF.

The J gene is TRBJ1-4, the V gene TRBV10-3; TRBD1 matches at 7 bases. V lost 4 bases to trimming and J lost 8 bases; unmatched junction nucleotides: 7. This CDR3 region has 14 residues. Germline V CDR1 and CDR2: ENHRY, SYGVKD. The CDR3 coding sequence is TGTGCCATCAGTGCCCAGGGGGTAGGGGAAAAACTGTTTTTT. This codes for CAISAQGVGEKLFF.

The V gene is TRBV4-2, the J gene TRBJ1-3, with a weak D call TRBD1 (6 bases). The CDR3 is 17 residues long. The germline V and J ends were trimmed by 0 bases and 0 bases, with 12 bases remaining between them. CDR1 is LGHNA and CDR2 is YNFKEQ in the germline V gene. CDR3 amino acids: CASSQDRGSSSGNTIYF. DNA for the CDR3: TGTGCCAGCAGCCAAGACAGGGGTTCGAGCTCTGGAAACACCATATATTTT.

The chain couples TRBV27 to TRBJ1-4, with 7 positions matching TRBD1. After removal of 7 bases from V and 11 bases from J, the junction contained 13 bases not matched to a gene. Germline V gives CDR1 MNHEY, CDR2 SMNVEV (reference sequence). This CDR3 comprises 14 residues. The CDR3: CASTFRGGEGKLFF. DNA of the CDR3: TGTGCCAGCACCTTCCGAGGGGGCGAGGGGAAACTGTTTTTT.

This clone has just one count. The genes are TRBV2 and TRBJ2-1, with 10 bases identical to TRBD1. The trim removed 4 bases at V and 6 bases at J, leaving 0 bases unmatched. This CDR3 is 13 amino acids long. In germline, CDR1 is SNHLY, CDR2 FYNNEI. The chain's CDR3 is CASSGTGGNEQFF. CDR3 sequence (DNA): TGTGCCAGCAGTGGGACAGGGGGCAATGAGCAGTTCTTC.

The V and J genes are TRBV5-8 and TRBJ1-1; perhaps TRBD1 as D (5 bases). This CDR3 is built from 13 residues. Per the germline V gene, CDR1 is SGHTS and CDR2 is YDEGEE. Trimming cost V 5 bases and J 2 bases, with 10 bases left between them. The CDR3 loop is CASRYDRNTEAFF. In nucleotides, the CDR3 is TGTGCCAGCAGATATGACAGAAACACTGAAGCTTTCTTT.

The rearrangement uses TRBV27 and TRBJ2-7, with D perhaps TRBD2 (5 bases). The CDR3 loop spans 12 amino acids. The germline V and J ends were trimmed by 5 bases and 7 bases, with 12 bases remaining between them. Germline V gives CDR1 MNHEY, CDR2 SMNVEV (reference sequence). The chain's CDR3 is CASSPPRGEQYF. The CDR3 nucleotides are TGTGCCAGCAGTCCGCCCCGGGGAGAGCAGTACTTC.

The CDR3 loop is CAISESEIAGRGEQFF. The CDR3 DNA sequence: TGTGCCATCAGTGAGTCAGAAATAGCGGGGCGCGGTGAGCAGTTCTTC. V gene TRBV10-3 combines with J gene TRBJ2-1, with 8 bases matching TRBD2. V shed 0 bases, J shed 9 bases, and the junction held 10 bases outside the gene matches. Per the germline V gene, CDR1 is ENHRY and CDR2 is SYGVKD. CDR3 length equals 16 residues.

This clone was recorded a few times. J is TRBJ2-7 and V is TRBV2; D possibly corresponds to TRBD1 (6 bases). V shed 3 bases and J shed 3 bases, with 12 bases lying between them. CDR1 and CDR2 (germline): SNHLY, FYNNEI. The CDR3 is made up of 14 amino acids. Written as DNA, the CDR3 is TGTGCCAGCAGTGACGCGGGCAGGGGCTACGAGCAGTACTTC. As protein: CASSDAGRGYEQYF. Full variable domain (rest looked up from reference TRBV2 and TRBJ2-7): EPEVTQTPSHQVTQMGQEVILRCVPISNHLYFYWYRQILGQKVEFLVSFYNNEISEKSEIFDDQFSVERPDGSNFTLKIRSTKLEDSAMYFCASSDAGRGYEQYFGPGTRLTVT.

The CDR3 reads CAWSPIAGGELFF. The CDR3 DNA follows: TGTGCCTGGAGTCCGATAGCGGGAGGGGAGCTGTTTTTT. This chain joins TRBV30 and TRBJ2-2, with TRBD2 identical over 8 bases. CDR3 length equals 13 residues. V was clipped by 2 bases and J by 8 bases; unmatched bases: 4. Germline CDR1 GTSNPN, CDR2 SVGIG (reference sequence).

The chain uses TRBV4-2 and TRBJ1-1; D perhaps matches TRBD1 (5 bases). The V and J ends lost 3 bases and 0 bases respectively, with 14 bases between them. CDR3 length equals 16 residues. Germline lookup yields CDR1 LGHNA and CDR2 YNFKEQ. The CDR3 bases are TGTGCCAGCAGCCACTACAGGACTAGGATGAACACTGAAGCTTTCTTT. As protein: CASSHYRTRMNTEAFF.

J is TRBJ2-5 and V is TRBV19; possibly TRBD2 for D (5 bases). The CDR3 is made up of 14 amino acids. V lost 9 bases and J 5 bases, leaving 19 bases between the germline ends. Germline CDR1 is LNHDA and CDR2 is SQIVND (reference sequence). This CDR3 is CASRRPGGGETQYF. The DNA of the CDR3 is TGTGCCAGCCGCCGGCCAGGCGGCGGGGAGACCCAGTACTTC.

This clone was seen a single time. The V gene is TRBV5-5, the J gene TRBJ2-7, with 11 nucleotides matching TRBD1. This CDR3 comprises 15 residues. Germline CDR1 is SGHKS and CDR2 is YYEKEE (reference sequence). With V trimmed by 0 bases and J by 4 bases, 3 bases remained unmatched. CDR3 amino acids: CASSLEGQGVYEQYF. CDR3 bases: TGTGCCAGCAGCTTGGAGGGACAGGGGGTTTACGAGCAGTACTTC. Looking up the rest from reference TRBV5-5 and TRBJ2-7 gives the full variable domain: DAGVTQSPTHLIKTRGQQVTLRCSPISGHKSVSWYQQVLGQGPQFIFQYYEKEERGRGNFPDRFSARQFPNYSSELNVNALLLGDSALYLCASSLEGQGVYEQYFGPGTRLTVT.